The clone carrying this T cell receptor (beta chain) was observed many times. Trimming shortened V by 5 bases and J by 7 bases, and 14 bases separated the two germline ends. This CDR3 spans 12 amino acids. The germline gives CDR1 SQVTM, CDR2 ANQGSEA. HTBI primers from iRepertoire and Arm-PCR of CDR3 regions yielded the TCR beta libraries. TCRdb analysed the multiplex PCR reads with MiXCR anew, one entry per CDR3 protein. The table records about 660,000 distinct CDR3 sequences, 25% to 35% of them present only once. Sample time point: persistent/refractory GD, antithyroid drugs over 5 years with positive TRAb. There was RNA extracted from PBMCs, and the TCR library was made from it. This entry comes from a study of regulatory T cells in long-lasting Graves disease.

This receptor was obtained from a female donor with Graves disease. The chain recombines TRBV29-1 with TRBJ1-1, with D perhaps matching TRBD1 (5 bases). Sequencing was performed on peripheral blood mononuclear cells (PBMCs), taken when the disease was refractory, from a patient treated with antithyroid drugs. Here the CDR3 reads CSVSGPVFEAFF. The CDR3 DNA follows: TGCAGCGTTTCGGGACCTGTCTTTGAAGCTTTCTTT.